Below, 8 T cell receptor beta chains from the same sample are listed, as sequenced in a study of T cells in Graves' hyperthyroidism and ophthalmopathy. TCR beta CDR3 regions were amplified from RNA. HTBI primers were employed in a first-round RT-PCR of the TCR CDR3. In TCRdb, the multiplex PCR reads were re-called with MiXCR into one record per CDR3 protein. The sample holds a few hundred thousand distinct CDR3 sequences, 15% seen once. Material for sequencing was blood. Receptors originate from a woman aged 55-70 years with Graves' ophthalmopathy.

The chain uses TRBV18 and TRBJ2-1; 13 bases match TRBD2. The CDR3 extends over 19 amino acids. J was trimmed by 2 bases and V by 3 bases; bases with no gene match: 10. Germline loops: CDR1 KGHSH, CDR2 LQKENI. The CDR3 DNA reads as TGTGCCAGCTCACCGTGGGACCGTGGGACTAGCGGGACCTACAATGAGCAGTTCTTC. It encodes CASSPWDRGTSGTYNEQFF.

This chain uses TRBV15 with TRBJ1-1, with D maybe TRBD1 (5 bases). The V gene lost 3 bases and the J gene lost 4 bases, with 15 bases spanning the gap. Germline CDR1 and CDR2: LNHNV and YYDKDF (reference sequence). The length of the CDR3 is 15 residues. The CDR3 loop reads CATSSLDGRGTEAFF. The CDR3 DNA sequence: TGTGCCACCAGCAGCCTAGACGGGAGGGGCACTGAAGCTTTCTTT.

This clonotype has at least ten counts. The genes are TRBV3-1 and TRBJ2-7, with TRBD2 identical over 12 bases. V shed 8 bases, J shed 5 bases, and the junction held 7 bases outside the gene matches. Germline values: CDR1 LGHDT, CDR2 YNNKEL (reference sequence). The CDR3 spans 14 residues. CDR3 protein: CASSPLAGGHEQYF. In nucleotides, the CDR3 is TGTGCCAGCTCCCCACTAGCGGGAGGCCACGAGCAGTACTTC.

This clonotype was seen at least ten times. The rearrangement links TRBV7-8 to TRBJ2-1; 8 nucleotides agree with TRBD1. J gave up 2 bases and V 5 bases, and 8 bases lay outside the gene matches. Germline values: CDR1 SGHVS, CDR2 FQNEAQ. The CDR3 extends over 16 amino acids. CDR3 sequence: CASSPRTGNTYNEQFF. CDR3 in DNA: TGTGCCAGCAGCCCCCGGACAGGGAACACCTACAATGAGCAGTTCTTC. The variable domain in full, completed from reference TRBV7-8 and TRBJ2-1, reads GAGVSQSPRYKVAKRGQDVALRCDPISGHVSLFWYQQALGQGPEFLTYFQNEAQLDKSGLPSDRFFAERPEGSVSTLKIQRTQQEDSAVYLCASSPRTGNTYNEQFFGPGTRLTVL.

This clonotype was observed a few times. The CDR3 DNA is TGTGCCAGCAGTTCCGACCCCTCAGCTAACTATGGCTACACCTTC. Amino acid sequence: CASSSDPSANYGYTF. The chain uses TRBV27 and TRBJ1-2; D uncertain. V dropped 4 bases and J dropped 0 bases, with 12 bases sitting between them. Germline CDR1 is MNHEY and CDR2 is SMNVEV (reference sequence). The CDR3 loop spans 15 amino acids.

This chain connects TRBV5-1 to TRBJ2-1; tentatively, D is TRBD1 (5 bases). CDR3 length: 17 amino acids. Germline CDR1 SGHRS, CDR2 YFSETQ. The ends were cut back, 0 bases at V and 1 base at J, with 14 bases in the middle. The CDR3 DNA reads TGCGCCAGCAGCTTGGTGGCAGGGAAATATTCCTACAATGAGCAGTTCTTC. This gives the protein CASSLVAGKYSYNEQFF.

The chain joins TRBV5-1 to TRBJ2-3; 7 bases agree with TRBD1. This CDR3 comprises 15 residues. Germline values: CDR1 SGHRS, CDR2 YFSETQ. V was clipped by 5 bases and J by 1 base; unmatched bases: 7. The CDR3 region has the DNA TGCGCCAGCAGTCAAGACAGGGTTGGCACAGATACGCAGTATTTT. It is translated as CASSQDRVGTDTQYF. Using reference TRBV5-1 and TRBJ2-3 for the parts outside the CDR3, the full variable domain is KAGVTQTPRYLIKTRGQQVTLSCSPISGHRSVSWYQQTPGQGLQFLFEYFSETQRNKGNFPGRFSGRQFSNSRSEMNVSTLELGDSALYLCASSQDRVGTDTQYFGPGTRLTVL.

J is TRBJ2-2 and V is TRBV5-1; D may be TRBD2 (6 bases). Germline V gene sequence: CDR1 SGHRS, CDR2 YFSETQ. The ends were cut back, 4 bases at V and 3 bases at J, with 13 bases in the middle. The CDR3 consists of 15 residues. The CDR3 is CASSARDFHTGELFF. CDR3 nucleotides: TGCGCCAGCAGCGCTCGGGACTTCCACACCGGGGAGCTGTTTTTT.